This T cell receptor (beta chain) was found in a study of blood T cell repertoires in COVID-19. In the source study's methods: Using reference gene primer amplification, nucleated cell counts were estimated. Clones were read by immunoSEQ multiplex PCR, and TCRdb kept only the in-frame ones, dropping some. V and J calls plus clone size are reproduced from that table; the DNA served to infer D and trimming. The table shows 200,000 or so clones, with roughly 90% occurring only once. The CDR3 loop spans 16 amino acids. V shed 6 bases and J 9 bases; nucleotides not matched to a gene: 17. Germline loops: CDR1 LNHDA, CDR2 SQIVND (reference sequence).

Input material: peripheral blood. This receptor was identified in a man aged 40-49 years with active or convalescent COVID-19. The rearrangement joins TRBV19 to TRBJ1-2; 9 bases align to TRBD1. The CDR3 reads CASRESGQGIRGSYTF. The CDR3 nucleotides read TGTGCCAGTAGAGAATCGGGACAGGGAATTCGTGGGAGCTACACCTTC.